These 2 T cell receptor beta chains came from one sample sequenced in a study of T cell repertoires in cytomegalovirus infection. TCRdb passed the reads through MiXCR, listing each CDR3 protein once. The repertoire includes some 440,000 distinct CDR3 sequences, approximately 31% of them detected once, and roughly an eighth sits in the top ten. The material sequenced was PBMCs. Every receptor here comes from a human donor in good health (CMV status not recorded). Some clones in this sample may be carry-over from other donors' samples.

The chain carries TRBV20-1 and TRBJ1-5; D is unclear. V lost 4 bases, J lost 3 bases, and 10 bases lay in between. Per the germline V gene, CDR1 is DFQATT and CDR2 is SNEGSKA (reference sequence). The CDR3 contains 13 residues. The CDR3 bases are TGCAGTGCTATAAAACAGTTCAATCAGCCCCAGCATTTT. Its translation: CSAIKQFNQPQHF.

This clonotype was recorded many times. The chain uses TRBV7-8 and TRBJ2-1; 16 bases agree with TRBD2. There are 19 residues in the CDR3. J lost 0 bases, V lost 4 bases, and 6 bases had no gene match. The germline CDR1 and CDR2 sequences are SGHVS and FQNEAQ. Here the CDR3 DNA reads TGTGCCAGCAGCTCCGGGACTAGCGGGGGGGGGAGCTCCTACAATGAGCAGTTCTTC. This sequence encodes CASSSGTSGGGSSYNEQFF.